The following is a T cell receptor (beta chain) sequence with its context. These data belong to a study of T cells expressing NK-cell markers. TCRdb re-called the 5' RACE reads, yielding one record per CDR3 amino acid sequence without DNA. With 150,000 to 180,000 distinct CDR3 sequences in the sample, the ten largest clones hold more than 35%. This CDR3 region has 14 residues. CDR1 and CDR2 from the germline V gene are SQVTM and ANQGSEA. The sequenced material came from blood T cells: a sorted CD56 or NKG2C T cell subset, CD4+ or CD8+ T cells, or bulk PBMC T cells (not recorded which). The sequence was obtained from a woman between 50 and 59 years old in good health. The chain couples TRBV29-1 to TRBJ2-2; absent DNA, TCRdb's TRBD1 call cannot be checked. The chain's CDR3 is CSVEEKQGAGELFF.